This T cell receptor (beta chain) was recovered during a study of CD8+CD57+ T cells in acquired aplastic anemia. Background on the study: Sorted CD4+ and CD8+ cell DNA averaged roughly 3.2 ug.

TCR beta VDJ and CDR3 profiling used genomic DNA as template. Using its own MiXCR run on the reads, TCRdb lists one record per CDR3 protein. The sample records just over 400,000 distinct CDR3 sequences, about two thirds being singletons. Notes on this clonotype: No antigen is known for it.

CDR1 and CDR2 (germline): LNHDA, SQIVND (reference sequence). The CDR3 runs to 14 residues. Trimming removed 5 bases from V and 13 bases from J; junction bases left unmatched: 15. General study findings and limits: Patients versus controls showed no significant CD8+ Simpson's diversity difference. Between patients and controls, twenty-nine CD8+ CDR3 sequences were found in common.

The sample consisted of sorted CD4+, CD8+, or CD8+CD57+ T cells (not recorded which) from PBMCs. The clonotype comes from a human donor in good health, serving as a control. This chain connects TRBV19 to TRBJ2-7, with 9 bases that match TRBD1. For the CDR3, the DNA is TGTGCCAGTAGTTCGGGACAGGGAGGGACTGAGCCTTACTTC. Translating it yields CASSSGQGGTEPYF.